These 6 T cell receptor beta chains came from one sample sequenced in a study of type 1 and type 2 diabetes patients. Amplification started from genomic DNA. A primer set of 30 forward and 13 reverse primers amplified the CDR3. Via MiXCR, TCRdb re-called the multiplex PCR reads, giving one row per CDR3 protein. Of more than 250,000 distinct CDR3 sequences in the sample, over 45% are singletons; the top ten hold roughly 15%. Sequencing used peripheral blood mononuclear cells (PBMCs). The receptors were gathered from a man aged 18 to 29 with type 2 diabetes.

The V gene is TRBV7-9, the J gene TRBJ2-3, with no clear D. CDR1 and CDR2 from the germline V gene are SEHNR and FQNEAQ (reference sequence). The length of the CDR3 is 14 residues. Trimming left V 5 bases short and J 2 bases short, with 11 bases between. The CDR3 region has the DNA TGTGCCAGCAGCCCTAACATGTACACAGATACGCAGTATTTT. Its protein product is CASSPNMYTDTQYF.

The CDR3 sequence is CSAREIGTGGEKLFF. DNA of the CDR3: TGCAGTGCTAGAGAAATAGGGACAGGGGGGGAAAAACTGTTTTTT. The chain uses TRBV20-1 and TRBJ1-4, with 11 bases that match TRBD1. This CDR3 comprises 15 residues. V trimming: 0 bases; J trimming: 8 bases; junction bases outside the gene matches: 5. Germline V gene data show CDR1 as DFQATT and CDR2 as SNEGSKA (reference sequence).

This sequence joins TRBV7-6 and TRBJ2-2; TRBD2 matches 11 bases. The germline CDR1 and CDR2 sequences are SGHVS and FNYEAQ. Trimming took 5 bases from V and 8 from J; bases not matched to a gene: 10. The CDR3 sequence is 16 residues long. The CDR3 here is CASSPGGLAVSGELFF. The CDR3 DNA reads TGTGCCAGCAGCCCAGGGGGACTAGCGGTATCGGGGGAGCTGTTTTTT.

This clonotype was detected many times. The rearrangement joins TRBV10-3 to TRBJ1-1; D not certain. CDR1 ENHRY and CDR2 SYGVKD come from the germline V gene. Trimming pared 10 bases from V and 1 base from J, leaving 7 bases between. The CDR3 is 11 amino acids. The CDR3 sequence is CATSTNTEAFF. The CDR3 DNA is TGTGCCACTTCGACGAACACTGAAGCTTTCTTT.

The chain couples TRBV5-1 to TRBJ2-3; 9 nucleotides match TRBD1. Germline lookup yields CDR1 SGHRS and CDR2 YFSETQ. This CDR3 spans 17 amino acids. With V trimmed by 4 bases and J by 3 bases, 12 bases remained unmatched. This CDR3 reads CASSISPPGQGTDTQYF. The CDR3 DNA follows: TGCGCCAGCAGCATCTCACCACCGGGACAGGGAACAGATACGCAGTATTTT.

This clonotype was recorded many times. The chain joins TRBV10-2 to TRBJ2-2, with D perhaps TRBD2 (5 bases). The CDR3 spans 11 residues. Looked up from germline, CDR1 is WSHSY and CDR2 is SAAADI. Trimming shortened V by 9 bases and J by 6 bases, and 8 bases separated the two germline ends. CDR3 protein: CASLRAGELFF. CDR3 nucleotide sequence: TGCGCCAGTCTGAGGGCCGGGGAGCTGTTTTTT.